Given below is one TCR beta chain in context. Its antigen target is currently unknown. No much larger clonotype is one base removed from it; base qualities were not supplied. The data originate from a study of Graves' ophthalmopathy and Graves' hyperthyroidism (dated by TCRdb to 2017 to 2018). In the study overall: Peripheral blood was collected before any treatment was given, at the time of initial diagnosis. To explore V-J signatures that separate ophthalmopathy from hyperthyroidism, a discovery set of about 96 patients was enrolled, consisting of 40 to 45 with ophthalmopathy and roughly 59 with stable hyperthyroidism. In total, approximately 130 blood samples were TCR-sequenced: fewer than 50 ophthalmopathy, some 75 hyperthyroidism and about 17 hyperthyroidism-to-ophthalmopathy patients. To tell Graves' ophthalmopathy apart from Graves' hyperthyroidism, and to predict which patients would progress to ophthalmopathy, the study relied on TCR beta repertoire signatures. An independent validation cohort was composed of 18 hyperthyroidism patients and 17 patients who later progressed from hyperthyroidism to ophthalmopathy. After sampling, hyperthyroidism patients received methimazole starting at 30 mg daily, and ophthalmopathy patients received high-dose intravenous methylprednisolone. T-cell repertoires of thyroid tissue and blood were compared in several hyperthyroidism patients. Beyond this particular receptor, the publication reports: Most expanded thyroid clonotypes with a frequency above 0.001 also appeared in blood, which suggests that blood repertoires may reflect the immune response in the thyroid. The 13-signature model separated ophthalmopathy from stable hyperthyroidism with over 85% sensitivity and around 84% specificity in cross-validation, and 80%/75% in the test set. Sample size was not statistically predetermined, and group allocation was not concealed from the investigators. In validation, the model predicted ophthalmopathy progression with about 71% sensitivity and 72.22% specificity; fewer than 15 predicted patients were CT-confirmed with GO in a median of approximately 6.2 months.

The cysteine opens and the phenylalanine closes a CDR3 of 12 amino acids. CDR3 DNA is the only sequence kept; it has 36 bases, read in frame from the first base. CDR1 is given as ENHRY and CDR2 as SYGVKD, both from the germline V gene. Ophthalmopathy patients were characterized by moderately to severely active disease, a Clinical Activity Score of at least 3, a NOSPECS grade of at least 4, and a disease duration under 3 months. Patients were excluded if they had other autoimmune diseases, uncontrolled infections, pregnancy or lactation. Clinical symptoms, serum thyroxine, TRAb, thyroid ultrasound and orbital computed tomography were used for diagnosis. PBMCs were isolated from more than 9 ml of fresh peripheral blood by Ficoll-Paque density gradient centrifugation. Total RNA was extracted using Trizol reagent, and RNA quality was checked on an Agilent 2100 Bioanalyzer. For repertoire sequencing, the TCR beta CDR3 regions were amplified from RNA transcripts. A first-round RT-PCR used HTBI primers with the Qiagen OneStep RT-PCR kit, followed by a second-round multiplex PCR, size selection and purification. Libraries were sequenced on an Illumina HiSeq2000 using paired-end 100 bp reads. The authors' pipeline ran thus. Reads were processed with SOAPnuke, discarding reads with adapters, uncalled bases, mean Phred below 15, or no exact constant-primer or identifier match. COPE v1.2.5 was used to merge high-quality paired reads. Unique nucleotide sequences were defined as clonotypes and aligned to IMGT TRB V, D and J references using MiTCR v1.1. The analysis was limited to V-J combinations with a frequency above 0.0001, which together covered approximately 99% of repertoires. For each V-J combination, a TCR clonal expansion and chaos score was defined as F50 clonal expansion divided by the chaos observed in the TCRdist matrix. Welch's t-statistics and random forest were used to reduce the features to 10 to 15 V-J combinations, which were then used as input to a naive Bayes classifier. Thyroid-blood repertoire similarity was quantified with the Morisita-Horn index. TCRdb ran its own pipeline on the public reads, namely fastp trimming at Q25 and MiXCR clone calling, and kept in-frame beta chains. When rows share a CDR3 protein, they turn into one entry using the most common DNA and genes. None of the V and J calls come from the authors' own analysis; TCRdb made them. Counted in this sample were over 650,000 distinct CDR3 sequences; approximately 39% of them appeared once. The ten largest clones capture 3% to 3.5% of the sample.

Recombination connected TRBV10-3 to TRBJ2-5; TRBD2 is perhaps the D gene, given 5 matching bases. Sequences were obtained from peripheral blood. The sequence was obtained from an adult man with Graves' ophthalmopathy. The CDR3 amino acid sequence is: CARDRGGETQYF. The base sequence is TGTGCTAGAGATCGGGGTGGGGAGACCCAGTACTTC.